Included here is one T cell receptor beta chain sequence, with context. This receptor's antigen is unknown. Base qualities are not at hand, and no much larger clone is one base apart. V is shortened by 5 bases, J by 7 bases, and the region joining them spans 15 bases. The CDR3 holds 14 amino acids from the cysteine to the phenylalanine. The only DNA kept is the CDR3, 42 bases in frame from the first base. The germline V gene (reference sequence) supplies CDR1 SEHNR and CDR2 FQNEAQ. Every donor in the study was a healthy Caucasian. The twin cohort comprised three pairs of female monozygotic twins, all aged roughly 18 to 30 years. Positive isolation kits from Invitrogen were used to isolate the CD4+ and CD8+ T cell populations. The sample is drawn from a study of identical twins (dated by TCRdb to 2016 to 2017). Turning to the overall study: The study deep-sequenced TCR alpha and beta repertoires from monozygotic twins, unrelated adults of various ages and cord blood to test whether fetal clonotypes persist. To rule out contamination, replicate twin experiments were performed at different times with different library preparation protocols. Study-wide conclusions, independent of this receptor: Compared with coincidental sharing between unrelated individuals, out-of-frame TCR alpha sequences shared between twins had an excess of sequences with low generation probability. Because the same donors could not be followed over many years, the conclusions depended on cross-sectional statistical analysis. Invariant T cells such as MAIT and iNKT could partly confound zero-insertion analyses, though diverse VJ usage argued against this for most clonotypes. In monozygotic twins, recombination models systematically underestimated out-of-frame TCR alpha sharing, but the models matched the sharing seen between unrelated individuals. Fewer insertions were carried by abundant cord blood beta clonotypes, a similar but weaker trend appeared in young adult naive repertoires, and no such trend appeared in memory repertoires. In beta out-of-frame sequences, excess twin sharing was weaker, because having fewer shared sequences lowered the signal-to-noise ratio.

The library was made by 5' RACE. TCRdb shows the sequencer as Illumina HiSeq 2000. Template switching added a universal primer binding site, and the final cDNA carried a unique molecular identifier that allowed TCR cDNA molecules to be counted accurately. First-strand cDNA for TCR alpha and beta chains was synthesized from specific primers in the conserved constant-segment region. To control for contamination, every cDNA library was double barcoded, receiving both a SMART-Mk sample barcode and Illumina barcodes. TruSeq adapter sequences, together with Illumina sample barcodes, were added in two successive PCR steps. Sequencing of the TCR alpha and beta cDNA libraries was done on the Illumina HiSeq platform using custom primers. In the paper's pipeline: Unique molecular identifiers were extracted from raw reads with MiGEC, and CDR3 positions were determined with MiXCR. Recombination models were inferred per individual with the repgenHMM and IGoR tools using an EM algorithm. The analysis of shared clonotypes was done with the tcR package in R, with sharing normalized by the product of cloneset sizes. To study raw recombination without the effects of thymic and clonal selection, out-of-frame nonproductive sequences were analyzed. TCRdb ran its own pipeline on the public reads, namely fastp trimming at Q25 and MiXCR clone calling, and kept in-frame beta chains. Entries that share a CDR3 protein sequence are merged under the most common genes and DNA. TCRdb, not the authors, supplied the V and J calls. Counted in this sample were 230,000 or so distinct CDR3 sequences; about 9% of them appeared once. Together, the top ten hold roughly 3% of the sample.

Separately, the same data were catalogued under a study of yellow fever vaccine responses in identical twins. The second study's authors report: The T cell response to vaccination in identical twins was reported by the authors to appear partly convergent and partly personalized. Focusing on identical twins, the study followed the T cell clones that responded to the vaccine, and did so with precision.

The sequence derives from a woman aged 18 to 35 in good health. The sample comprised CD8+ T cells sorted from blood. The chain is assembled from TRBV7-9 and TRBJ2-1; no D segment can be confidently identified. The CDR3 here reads CASSRPAGQNEQFF. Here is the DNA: TGTGCCAGCAGCAGACCCGCCGGGCAAAATGAGCAGTTCTTC.